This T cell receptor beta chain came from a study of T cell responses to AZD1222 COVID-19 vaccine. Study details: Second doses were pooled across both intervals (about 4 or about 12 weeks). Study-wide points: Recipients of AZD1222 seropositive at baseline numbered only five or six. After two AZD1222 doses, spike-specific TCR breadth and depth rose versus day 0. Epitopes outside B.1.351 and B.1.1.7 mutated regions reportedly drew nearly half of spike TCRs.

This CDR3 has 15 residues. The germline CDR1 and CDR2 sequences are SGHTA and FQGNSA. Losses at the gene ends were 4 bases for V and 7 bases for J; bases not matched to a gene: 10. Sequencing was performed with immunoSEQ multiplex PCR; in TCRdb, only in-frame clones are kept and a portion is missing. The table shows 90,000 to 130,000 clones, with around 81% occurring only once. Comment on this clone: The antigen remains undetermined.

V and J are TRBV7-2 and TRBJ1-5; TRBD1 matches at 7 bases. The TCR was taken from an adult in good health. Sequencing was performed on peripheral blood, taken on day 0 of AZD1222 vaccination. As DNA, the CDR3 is TGTGCCAGCAGCTCGCATACAGGGGCTCGGCAGCCCCAGCATTTT. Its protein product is CASSSHTGARQPQHF.